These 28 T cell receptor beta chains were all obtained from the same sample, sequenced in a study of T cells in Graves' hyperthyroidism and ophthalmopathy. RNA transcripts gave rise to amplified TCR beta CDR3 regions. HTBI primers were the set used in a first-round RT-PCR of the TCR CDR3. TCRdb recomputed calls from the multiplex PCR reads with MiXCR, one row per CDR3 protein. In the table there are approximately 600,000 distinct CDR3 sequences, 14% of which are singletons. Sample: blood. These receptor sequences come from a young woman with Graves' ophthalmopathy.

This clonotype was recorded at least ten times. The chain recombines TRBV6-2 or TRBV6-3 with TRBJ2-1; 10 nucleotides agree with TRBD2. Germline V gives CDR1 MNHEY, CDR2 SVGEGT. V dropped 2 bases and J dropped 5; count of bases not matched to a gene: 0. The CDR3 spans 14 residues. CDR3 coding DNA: TGTGCCAGCAGTTACCTAGCGGGAGACAATGAGCAGTTCTTC. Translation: CASSYLAGDNEQFF.

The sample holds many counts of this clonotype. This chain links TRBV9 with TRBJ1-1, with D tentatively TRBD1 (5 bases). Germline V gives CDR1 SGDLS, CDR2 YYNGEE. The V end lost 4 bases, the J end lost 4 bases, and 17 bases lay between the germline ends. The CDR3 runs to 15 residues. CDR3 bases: TGTGCCAGCAGCCTAGAGTTAGGGGTGGGCACTGAAGCTTTCTTT. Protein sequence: CASSLELGVGTEAFF.

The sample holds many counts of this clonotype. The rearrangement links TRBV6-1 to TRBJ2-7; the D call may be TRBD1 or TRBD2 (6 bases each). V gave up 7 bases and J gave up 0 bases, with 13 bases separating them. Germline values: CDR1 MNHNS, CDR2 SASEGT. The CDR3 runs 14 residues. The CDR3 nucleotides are TGTGCCAGCAAGGGGGGAATGAGCTCCTACGAGCAGTACTTC. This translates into CASKGGMSSYEQYF.

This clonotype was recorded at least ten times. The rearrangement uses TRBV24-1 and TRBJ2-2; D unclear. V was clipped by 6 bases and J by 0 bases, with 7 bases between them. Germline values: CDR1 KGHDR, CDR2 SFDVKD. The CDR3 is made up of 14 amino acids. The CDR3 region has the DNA TGTGCCACCAGTCTGGGCGCGAACACCGGGGAGCTGTTTTTT. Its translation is CATSLGANTGELFF.

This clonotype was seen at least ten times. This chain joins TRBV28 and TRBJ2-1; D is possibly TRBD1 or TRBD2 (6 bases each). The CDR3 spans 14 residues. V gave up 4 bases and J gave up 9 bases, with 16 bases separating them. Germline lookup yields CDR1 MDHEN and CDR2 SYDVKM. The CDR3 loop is CASSSRGPISEQFF. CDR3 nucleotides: TGTGCCAGCAGTTCCCGGGGGCCGATCAGTGAGCAGTTCTTC.

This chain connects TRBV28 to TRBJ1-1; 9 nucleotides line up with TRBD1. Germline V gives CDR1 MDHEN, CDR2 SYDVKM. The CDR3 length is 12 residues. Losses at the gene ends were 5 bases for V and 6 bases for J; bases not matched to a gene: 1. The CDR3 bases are TGTGCCAGCAGTCGACAGGGGGCTGAAGCTTTCTTT. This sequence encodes CASSRQGAEAFF. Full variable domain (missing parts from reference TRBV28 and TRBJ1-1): DVKVTQSSRYLVKRTGEKVFLECVQDMDHENMFWYRQDPGLGLRLIYFSYDVKMKEKGDIPEGYSVSREKKERFSLILESASTNQTSMYLCASSRQGAEAFFGQGTRLTVV.

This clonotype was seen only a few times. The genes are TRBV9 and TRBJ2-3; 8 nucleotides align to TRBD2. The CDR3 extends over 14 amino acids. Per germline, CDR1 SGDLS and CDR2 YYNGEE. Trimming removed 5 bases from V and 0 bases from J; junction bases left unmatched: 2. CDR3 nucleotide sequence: TGTGCCAGCAGGGGCGGGAGGAGCACAGATACGCAGTATTTT. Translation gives CASRGGRSTDTQYF.

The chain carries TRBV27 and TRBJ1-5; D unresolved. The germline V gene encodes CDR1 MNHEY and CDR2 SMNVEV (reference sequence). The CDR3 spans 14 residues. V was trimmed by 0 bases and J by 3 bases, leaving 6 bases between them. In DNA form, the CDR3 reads TGTGCCAGCAGTTTATCTAGTTACAATCAGCCCCAGCATTTT. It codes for CASSLSSYNQPQHF.

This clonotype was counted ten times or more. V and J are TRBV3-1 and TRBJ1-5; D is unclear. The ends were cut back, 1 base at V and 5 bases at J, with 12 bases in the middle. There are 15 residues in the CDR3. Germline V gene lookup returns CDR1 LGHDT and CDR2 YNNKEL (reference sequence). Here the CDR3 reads CASSQVEGPDQPQHF. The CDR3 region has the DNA TGTGCCAGCAGCCAAGTCGAGGGCCCAGATCAGCCCCAGCATTTT.

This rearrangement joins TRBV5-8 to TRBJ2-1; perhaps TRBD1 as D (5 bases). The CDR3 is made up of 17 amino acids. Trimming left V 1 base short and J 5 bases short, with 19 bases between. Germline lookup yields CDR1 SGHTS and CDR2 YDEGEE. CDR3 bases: TGTGCCAGCAGCTTGAGTGGGGCTAGAAAAATACACAATGAGCAGTTCTTC. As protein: CASSLSGARKIHNEQFF. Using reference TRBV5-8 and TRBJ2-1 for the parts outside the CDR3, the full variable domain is EAGVTQSPTHLIKTRGQQATLRCSPISGHTSVYWYQQALGLGLQFLLWYDEGEERNRGNFPPRFSGRQFPNYSSELNVNALELEDSALYLCASSLSGARKIHNEQFFGPGTRLTVL.

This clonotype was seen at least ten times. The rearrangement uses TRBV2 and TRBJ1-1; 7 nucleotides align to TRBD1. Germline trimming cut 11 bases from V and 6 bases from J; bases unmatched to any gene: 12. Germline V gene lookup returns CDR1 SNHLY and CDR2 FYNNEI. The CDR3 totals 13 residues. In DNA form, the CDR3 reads TGTGCCGGGACAGCTAGGACAGGCCCTGAAGCTTTCTTT. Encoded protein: CAGTARTGPEAFF. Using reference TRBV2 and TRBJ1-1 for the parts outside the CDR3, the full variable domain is EPEVTQTPSHQVTQMGQEVILRCVPISNHLYFYWYRQILGQKVEFLVSFYNNEISEKSEIFDDQFSVERPDGSNFTLKIRSTKLEDSAMYFCAGTARTGPEAFFGQGTRLTVV.

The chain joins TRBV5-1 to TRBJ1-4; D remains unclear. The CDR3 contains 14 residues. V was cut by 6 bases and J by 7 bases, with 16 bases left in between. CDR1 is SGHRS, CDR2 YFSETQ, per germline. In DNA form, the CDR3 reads TGCGCCAGCACCCCGTCGGGAACTTCTGAAAAACTGTTTTTT. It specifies CASTPSGTSEKLFF. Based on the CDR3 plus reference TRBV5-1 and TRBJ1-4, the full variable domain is KAGVTQTPRYLIKTRGQQVTLSCSPISGHRSVSWYQQTPGQGLQFLFEYFSETQRNKGNFPGRFSGRQFSNSRSEMNVSTLELGDSALYLCASTPSGTSEKLFFGSGTQLSVL.

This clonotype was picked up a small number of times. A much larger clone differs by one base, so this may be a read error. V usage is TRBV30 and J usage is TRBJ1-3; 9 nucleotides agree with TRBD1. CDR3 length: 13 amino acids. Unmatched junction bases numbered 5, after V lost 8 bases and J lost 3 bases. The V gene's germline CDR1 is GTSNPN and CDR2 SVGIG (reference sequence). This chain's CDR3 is CARGQGFGNTIYF. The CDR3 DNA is TGTGCCCGGGGACAGGGCTTTGGAAACACCATATATTTT.

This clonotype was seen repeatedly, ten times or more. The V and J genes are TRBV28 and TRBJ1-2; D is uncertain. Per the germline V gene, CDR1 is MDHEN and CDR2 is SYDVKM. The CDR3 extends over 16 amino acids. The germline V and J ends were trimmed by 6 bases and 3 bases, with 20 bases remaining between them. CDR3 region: CASRPNHLEDDYGYTF. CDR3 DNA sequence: TGTGCCAGCAGACCAAACCACCTCGAGGATGACTATGGCTACACCTTC.

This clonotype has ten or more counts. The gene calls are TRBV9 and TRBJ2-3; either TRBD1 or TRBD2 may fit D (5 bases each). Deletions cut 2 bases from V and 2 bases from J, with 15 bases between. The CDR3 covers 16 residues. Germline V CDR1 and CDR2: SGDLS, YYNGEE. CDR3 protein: CASSVGRGATTDTQYF. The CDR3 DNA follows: TGTGCCAGCAGCGTGGGAAGGGGAGCTACCACAGATACGCAGTATTTT.

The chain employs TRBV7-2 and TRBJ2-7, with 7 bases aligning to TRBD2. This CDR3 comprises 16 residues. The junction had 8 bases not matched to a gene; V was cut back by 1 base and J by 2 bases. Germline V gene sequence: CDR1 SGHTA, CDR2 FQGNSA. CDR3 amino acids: CASSLVSFAGAYEQYF. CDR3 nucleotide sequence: TGTGCCAGCAGCTTAGTGAGTTTCGCGGGAGCCTACGAGCAGTACTTC.

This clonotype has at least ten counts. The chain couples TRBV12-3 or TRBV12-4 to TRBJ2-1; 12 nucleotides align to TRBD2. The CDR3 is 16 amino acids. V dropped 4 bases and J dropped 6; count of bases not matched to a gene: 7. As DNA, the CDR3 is TGTGCCAGCAGTTCGACTAGCGGGAGAACCTCCAATGAGCAGTTCTTC. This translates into CASSSTSGRTSNEQFF.

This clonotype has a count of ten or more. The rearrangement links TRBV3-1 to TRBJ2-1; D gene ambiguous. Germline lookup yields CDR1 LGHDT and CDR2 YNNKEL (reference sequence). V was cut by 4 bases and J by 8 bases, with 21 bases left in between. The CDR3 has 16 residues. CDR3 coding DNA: TGTGCCAGCAGCCCCATTGGGCGGTATTCTGGGGATGAGCAGTTCTTC. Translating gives CASSPIGRYSGDEQFF.

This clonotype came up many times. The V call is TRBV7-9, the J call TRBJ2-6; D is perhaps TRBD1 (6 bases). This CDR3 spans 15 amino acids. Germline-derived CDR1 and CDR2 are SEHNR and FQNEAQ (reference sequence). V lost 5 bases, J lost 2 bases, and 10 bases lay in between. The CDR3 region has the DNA TGTGCCAGCAGCGTCGCAGGGGCTGGGGCCAACGTCCTGACTTTC. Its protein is CASSVAGAGANVLTF.

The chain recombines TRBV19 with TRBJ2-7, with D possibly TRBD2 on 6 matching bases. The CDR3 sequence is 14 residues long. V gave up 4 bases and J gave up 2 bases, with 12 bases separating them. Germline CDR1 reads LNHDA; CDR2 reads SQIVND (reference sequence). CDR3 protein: CASSNPGGPYEQYF. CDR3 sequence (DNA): TGTGCCAGTAGTAACCCAGGAGGGCCCTACGAGCAGTACTTC.

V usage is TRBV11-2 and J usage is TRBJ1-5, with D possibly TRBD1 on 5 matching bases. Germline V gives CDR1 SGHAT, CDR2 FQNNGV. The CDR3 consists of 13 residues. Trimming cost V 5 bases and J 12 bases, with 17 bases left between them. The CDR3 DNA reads TGTGCCAGCAGCACCGGGGAGGGGAGGTACCAGCATTTT. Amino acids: CASSTGEGRYQHF. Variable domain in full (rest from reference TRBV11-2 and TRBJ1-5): EAGVAQSPRYKIIEKRQSVAFWCNPISGHATLYWYQQILGQGPKLLIQFQNNGVVDDSQLPKDRFSAERLKGVDSTLKIQPAKLEDSAVYLCASSTGEGRYQHFGDGTRLSIL.

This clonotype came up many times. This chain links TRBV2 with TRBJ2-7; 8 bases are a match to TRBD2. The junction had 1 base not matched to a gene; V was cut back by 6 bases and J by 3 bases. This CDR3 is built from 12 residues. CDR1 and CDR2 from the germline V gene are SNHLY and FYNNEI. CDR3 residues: CASSGTSYEQYF. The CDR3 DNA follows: TGTGCCAGCAGCGGGACTAGCTACGAGCAGTACTTC.

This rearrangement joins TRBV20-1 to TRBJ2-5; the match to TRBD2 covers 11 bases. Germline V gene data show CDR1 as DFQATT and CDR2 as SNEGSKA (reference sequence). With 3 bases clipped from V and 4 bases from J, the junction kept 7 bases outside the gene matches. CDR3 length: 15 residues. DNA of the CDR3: TGCAGTGCTAGGGTAGCGGGAGGGCCTGGAGAGACCCAGTACTTC. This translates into CSARVAGGPGETQYF.

CDR3 DNA sequence: TGCAGCGTTGATGCACAGGGCGGCTATGGCTACACCTTC. Translating it yields CSVDAQGGYGYTF. The chain has TRBV29-1 and TRBJ1-2; a weak D match, TRBD1 (6 bases). Germline CDR1 reads SQVTM; CDR2 reads ANQGSEA. V lost 3 bases, J lost 4 bases, and 12 bases lay in between. This CDR3 spans 13 amino acids.

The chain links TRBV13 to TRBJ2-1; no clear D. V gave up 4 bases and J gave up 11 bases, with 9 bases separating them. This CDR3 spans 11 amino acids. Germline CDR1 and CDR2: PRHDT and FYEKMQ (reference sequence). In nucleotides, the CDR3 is TGTGCCAGCAGCTCAAGCTCTCAGCAGTTCTTC. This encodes CASSSSSQQFF. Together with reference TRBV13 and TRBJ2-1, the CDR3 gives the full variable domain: AAGVIQSPRHLIKEKRETATLKCYPIPRHDTVYWYQQGPGQDPQFLISFYEKMQSDKGSIPDRFSAQQFSDYHSELNMSSLELGDSALYFCASSSSSQQFFGPGTRLTVL.

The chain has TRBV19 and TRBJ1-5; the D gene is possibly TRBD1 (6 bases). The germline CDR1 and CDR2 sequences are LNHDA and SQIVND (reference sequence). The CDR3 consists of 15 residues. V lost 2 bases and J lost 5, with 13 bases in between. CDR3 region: CASSIRGTTHQPQHF. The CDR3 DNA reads TGTGCCAGTAGTATACGGGGGACAACTCATCAGCCCCAGCATTTT.

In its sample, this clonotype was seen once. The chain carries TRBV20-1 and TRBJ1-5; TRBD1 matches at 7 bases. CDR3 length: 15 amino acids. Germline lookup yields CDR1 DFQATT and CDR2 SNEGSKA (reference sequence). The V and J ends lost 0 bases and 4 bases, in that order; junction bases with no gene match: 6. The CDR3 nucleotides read TGCAGTGCTAGAGATCCACAGGGGCCTAATCAGCCCCAGCATTTT. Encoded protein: CSARDPQGPNQPQHF.

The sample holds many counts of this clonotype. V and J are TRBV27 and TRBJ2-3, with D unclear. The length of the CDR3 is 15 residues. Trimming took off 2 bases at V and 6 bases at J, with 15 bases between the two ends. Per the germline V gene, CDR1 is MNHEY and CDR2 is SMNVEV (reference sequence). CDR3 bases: TGTGCCAGCAGTTTAGGCGTCTCCAGACGGGATACGCAGTATTTT. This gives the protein CASSLGVSRRDTQYF.